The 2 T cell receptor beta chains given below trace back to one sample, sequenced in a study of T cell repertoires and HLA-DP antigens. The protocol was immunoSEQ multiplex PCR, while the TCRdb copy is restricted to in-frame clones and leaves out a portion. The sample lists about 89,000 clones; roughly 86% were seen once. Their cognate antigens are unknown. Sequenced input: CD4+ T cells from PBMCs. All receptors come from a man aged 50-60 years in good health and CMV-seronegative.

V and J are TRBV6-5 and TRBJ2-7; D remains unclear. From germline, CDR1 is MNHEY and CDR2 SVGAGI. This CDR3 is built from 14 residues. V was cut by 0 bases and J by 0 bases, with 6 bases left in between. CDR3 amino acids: CASSYSYSSYEQYF. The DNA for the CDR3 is TGTGCCAGCAGTTACTCGTACAGCTCCTACGAGCAGTACTTC.

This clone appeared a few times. This CDR3 reads CASSQEIGQANYGYTF. The DNA for the CDR3 is TGTGCCAGCAGCCAAGAAATCGGACAGGCGAACTATGGCTACACCTTC. The chain uses TRBV4-2 and TRBJ1-2; TRBD1 agrees at 7 bases. The junction had 6 bases not matched to a gene; V was cut back by 0 bases and J by 2 bases. Germline CDR1 and CDR2: LGHNA and YNFKEQ. There are 16 residues in the CDR3.